The 28 T cell receptor beta chains given below trace back to one sample, sequenced in a study of blood T cells in healthy people across ages. A J-beta primer mix and a sample-barcoded 5' primer were used in a second PCR of roughly 7 to 12 cycles. TCRdb analysed the 5' RACE reads with MiXCR anew, one entry per CDR3 protein. In the table there are 780,000 or so distinct CDR3 sequences, just under 25% of which are singletons. These data are also associated with another study on T cells of mothers and their children.

Sequencing was carried out using blood. Source of these receptors: a boy aged 5-17 years in good health.

The table lists this clonotype with a few counts. The J gene is TRBJ2-7, the V gene TRBV12-3 or TRBV12-4, with 9 bases fitting TRBD2. CDR3 size: 14 residues. V lost 7 bases to trimming and J lost 5 bases; unmatched junction nucleotides: 9. The CDR3 DNA is TGTGCCAGCACCCTAGGTTCTAGCGGGAACGAGCAGTACTTC. Its translation is CASTLGSSGNEQYF.

This chain joins TRBV15 and TRBJ2-3; 8 nucleotides align to TRBD1. Trimming removed 0 bases from V and 4 bases from J; junction bases left unmatched: 6. The CDR3 length is 16 residues. Germline V gives CDR1 LNHNV, CDR2 YYDKDF (reference sequence). CDR3 region: CATSRDGQGASDTQYF. In DNA form, the CDR3 reads TGTGCCACCAGCAGAGATGGTCAGGGGGCCTCAGATACGCAGTATTTT.

At least ten counts were recorded for this clonotype. V and J are TRBV6-4 and TRBJ2-3, with 14 bases identical to TRBD2. Germline V gene data show CDR1 as MRHNA and CDR2 as SNTAGT. This CDR3 is 15 amino acids long. V was clipped by 2 bases and J by 5 bases; unmatched bases: 0. The CDR3: CASSDGTSGGDTQYF. The CDR3 DNA is TGTGCCAGCAGTGACGGGACTAGCGGGGGAGATACGCAGTATTTT.

In DNA, the CDR3 is TGTGCCAGCAGTACCCCTTCCTGGGACAGAGAATACGAGCAGTACTTC. This sequence encodes CASSTPSWDREYEQYF. J is TRBJ2-7 and V is TRBV28; the match to TRBD1 covers 7 bases. Trimming took 5 bases from V and 4 from J; bases not matched to a gene: 14. Looked up from germline, CDR1 is MDHEN and CDR2 is SYDVKM. The CDR3 is 16 residues long.

The chain is built from TRBV7-9 and TRBJ2-1, with 8 bases identical to TRBD2. The CDR3 runs 14 residues. Losses at the gene ends were 2 bases for V and 5 bases for J; bases not matched to a gene: 2. In germline, CDR1 is SEHNR, CDR2 FQNEAQ (reference sequence). CDR3 DNA: TGTGCCAGCAGCTTAAACGGGGGGGACAATGAGCAGTTCTTC. This sequence encodes CASSLNGGDNEQFF. The full variable domain, rest sourced from reference TRBV7-9 and TRBJ2-1, is DTGVSQNPRHKITKRGQNVTFRCDPISEHNRLYWYRQTLGQGPEFLTYFQNEAQLEKSRLLSDRFSAERPKGSFSTLEIQRTEQGDSAMYLCASSLNGGDNEQFFGPGTRLTVL.

This clonotype was counted only a few times. The J gene is TRBJ1-4, the V gene TRBV7-9, with a tentative D call TRBD1 (5 bases). The CDR3 is 13 residues long. Trimming removed 6 bases at V and 5 bases at J, with 10 bases between. The germline CDR1 and CDR2 sequences are SEHNR and FQNEAQ (reference sequence). The CDR3 sequence: CASSDSLNEKLFF. The CDR3 nucleotides are TGTGCCAGCAGTGACAGCTTGAATGAAAAACTGTTTTTT.

V gene TRBV4-1 combines with J gene TRBJ1-4, with a weak D call TRBD1 (5 bases). CDR3 size: 16 residues. Per the germline V gene, CDR1 is MGHRA and CDR2 is YSYEKL. V dropped 2 bases and J dropped 5 bases, with 15 bases sitting between them. The CDR3 region is CASSQPLGRRNEKLFF. CDR3 sequence (DNA): TGCGCCAGCAGCCAACCCTTGGGGCGGAGAAATGAAAAACTGTTTTTT.

The sample holds a few counts of this clonotype. The chain has TRBV6-1 and TRBJ1-6; D is unresolved. Trimming took 2 bases from V and 1 from J, leaving 12 bases between them. The CDR3 loop spans 17 amino acids. In germline, CDR1 is MNHNS, CDR2 SASEGT. CDR3 nucleotides: TGTGCCAGCAGTGAATGGGCCCTCCGGTCCTATAATTCACCCCTCCACTTT. It yields the protein CASSEWALRSYNSPLHF.

This chain links TRBV28 with TRBJ1-2; D perhaps matches TRBD1 (5 bases). The CDR3 is made up of 13 amino acids. Germline CDR1 is MDHEN and CDR2 is SYDVKM. V shed 4 bases and J shed 2 bases, with 8 bases lying between them. This CDR3 reads CASSSRDNYGYTF. The CDR3 bases are TGTGCCAGCAGTTCCAGGGACAACTATGGCTACACCTTC.

This clonotype has just a few counts. The chain combines TRBV12-3 or TRBV12-4 with TRBJ2-6, with 9 positions matching TRBD1. Germline trimming cut 3 bases from V and 0 bases from J; bases unmatched to any gene: 9. The CDR3 sequence is 19 residues long. CDR3 DNA: TGTGCCAGCAGTTTTCCTAGGGGACAGGGAAACTCTGGGGCCAACGTCCTGACTTTC. Residues: CASSFPRGQGNSGANVLTF.

The CDR3 reads CASSFVARGPIEAFF. CDR3 DNA sequence: TGTGCCAGCAGTTTTGTAGCGAGGGGGCCCATTGAAGCTTTCTTT. V is TRBV28 and J is TRBJ1-1; TRBD1 matches at 7 bases. The CDR3 totals 15 residues. V shed 3 bases, J shed 7 bases, and the junction held 11 bases outside the gene matches. Germline CDR1 and CDR2: MDHEN and SYDVKM.

This clonotype occurred a few times. The chain employs TRBV6-2 or TRBV6-3 and TRBJ2-7; D assignment may be TRBD1 or TRBD2 (5 bases each). CDR3 size: 17 residues. Germline CDR1 and CDR2: MNHEY and SVGEGT. Between the trimmed V and J ends, which lost 6 bases and 4 bases, there was a span of 25 bases. The CDR3 DNA reads as TGTGCCAGCAGATTCGGGTCGGGGCTCCTTTTGATGTACGAGCAGTACTTC. Protein: CASRFGSGLLLMYEQYF.

The sample holds many counts of this clonotype. The chain recombines TRBV28 with TRBJ2-4, with 8 bases that match TRBD1. This CDR3 spans 15 amino acids. With V trimmed by 10 bases and J by 15 bases, 23 bases remained unmatched. Germline assignment: CDR1 MDHEN and CDR2 SYDVKM. CDR3 sequence reads: CATCWTGQGSLPRYF. CDR3 nucleotide sequence: TGTGCCACATGCTGGACAGGGCAGGGGAGCCTCCCCCGGTACTTC. Filled out from reference TRBV28 and TRBJ2-4, the complete variable domain reads DVKVTQSSRYLVKRTGEKVFLECVQDMDHENMFWYRQDPGLGLRLIYFSYDVKMKEKGDIPEGYSVSREKKERFSLILESASTNQTSMYLCATCWTGQGSLPRYFGAGTRLSVL.

This clonotype was detected a few times. J is TRBJ1-1 and V is TRBV29-1; the match to TRBD1 covers 10 bases. CDR1 is SQVTM, CDR2 ANQGSEA, per germline. There are 14 residues in the CDR3. With V trimmed by 4 bases and J by 4 bases, 6 bases remained unmatched. The CDR3 DNA is TGCAGCGTTGCCAGACAGGGGGCTTCCACTGAAGCTTTCTTT. Protein sequence: CSVARQGASTEAFF.

The rearrangement uses TRBV20-1 and TRBJ2-7; D is unresolved. The CDR3 totals 12 residues. The V gene lost 7 bases and the J gene lost 6 bases, with 16 bases spanning the gap. Looked up from germline, CDR1 is DFQATT and CDR2 is SNEGSKA (reference sequence). CDR3 region: CSVGPRASEQYF. DNA for the CDR3: TGCAGTGTTGGTCCCCGTGCCAGCGAGCAGTACTTC.

CDR3 DNA sequence: TGTGCCAGCAGCCTACAACCCCGGGATGAGCAGTTCTTC. It codes for CASSLQPRDEQFF. The V and J genes are TRBV9 and TRBJ2-1; no firm D call. Germline V CDR1 and CDR2: SGDLS, YYNGEE. The CDR3 is made up of 13 amino acids. V lost 4 bases to trimming and J lost 8 bases, with 13 bases between them.

This clonotype showed up just a few times. The chain couples TRBV4-1 to TRBJ2-2; TRBD2 aligns across 11 bases. J lost 2 bases, V lost 0 bases, and 5 bases had no gene match. Germline V gene data show CDR1 as MGHRA and CDR2 as YSYEKL. The CDR3 loop spans 18 amino acids. The CDR3 bases are TGCGCCAGCAGCCAAGATCCTAGCGGGGGGCTTAACACCGGGGAGCTGTTTTTT. Its translation: CASSQDPSGGLNTGELFF.

This clonotype appeared a few times. Germline and junction disagree at one end, which may indicate a read error. This chain joins TRBV4-3 and TRBJ1-1, with TRBD1 as a possible D gene (5 bases). This CDR3 spans 14 amino acids. Germline CDR1 LGHNA, CDR2 YSLEER. The CDR3 spells CASSKDRTNTEAFF. Here the CDR3 DNA reads TGCGCCAGCAGCAAAGACCGGACAAACACTGAAGCTTTCTTT.

V usage is TRBV25-1 and J usage is TRBJ1-2; TRBD1 might be the D (5 bases). This CDR3 has 14 amino acids. CDR1 is MGHDK, CDR2 SYGVNS, per germline. Trimming stripped 8 bases from V and 6 bases from J, with 19 bases between. Here the CDR3 reads CASEALGGVDGYTF. DNA for the CDR3: TGTGCCAGCGAGGCCCTCGGGGGGGTCGATGGCTACACCTTC.

The chain combines TRBV10-3 with TRBJ2-1; D is unresolved. Trimming left V 2 bases short and J 6 bases short, with 17 bases between. Germline lookup yields CDR1 ENHRY and CDR2 SYGVKD. The CDR3 length is 16 residues. The CDR3 DNA reads as TGTGCCATCAGTGAGCCCTCGGTCCAGGAGCCCAATGAGCAGTTCTTC. This codes for CAISEPSVQEPNEQFF.

The V call is TRBV4-3, the J call TRBJ1-1; no clear D gene. The CDR3 spans 15 residues. The V and J ends lost 0 bases and 0 bases respectively, with 8 bases between them. The germline V gene has CDR1 LGHNA and CDR2 YSLEER. The CDR3 spells CASSQDSQLNTEAFF. CDR3 coding DNA: TGCGCCAGCAGCCAAGACAGCCAACTGAACACTGAAGCTTTCTTT.

The chain couples TRBV29-1 to TRBJ2-5; 9 bases map to TRBD1. The J call is in doubt because the DNA end fits TRBJ2-1 better. Germline loops: CDR1 SQVTM, CDR2 ANQGSEA. This CDR3 spans 13 amino acids. CDR3 nucleotide sequence: TGCAGCGTTGATGCGGGACAGGGATCTGAGCAGTTCTTC. Translation gives CSVDAGQGSEQFF.

The V gene is TRBV27, the J gene TRBJ2-5; D unresolved. The J call may be incorrect, as the DNA end agrees better with TRBJ2-7. CDR3 length: 13 amino acids. Germline V gives CDR1 MNHEY, CDR2 SMNVEV (reference sequence). CDR3 DNA sequence: TGTGCCAGCAGGGAAAACGGAGACTACGAGCAGTACTTC. It specifies CASRENGDYEQYF.

This clonotype appeared a few times. The rearrangement joins TRBV19 to TRBJ2-7, with a tentative D call TRBD2 (6 bases). CDR3 size: 14 residues. Per the germline V gene, CDR1 is LNHDA and CDR2 is SQIVND (reference sequence). V lost 5 bases, J lost 5 bases, and 16 bases lay in between. As DNA, the CDR3 is TGTGCCAGTAGTGCGGGGCTTTGGTCGGACGAGCAGTACTTC. The encoded protein is CASSAGLWSDEQYF.

This chain uses TRBV5-1 with TRBJ1-1, with D hard to call. Between the trimmed V and J ends, which lost 1 base and 5 bases, there was a span of 21 bases. CDR3 length: 17 amino acids. Germline V gene sequence: CDR1 SGHRS, CDR2 YFSETQ. The CDR3 coding sequence is TGCGCCAGCAGCTTGATTTCGGGGAGCCTGAGTGAGACTGAAGCTTTCTTT. Translating it yields CASSLISGSLSETEAFF.

The gene calls are TRBV14 and TRBJ1-5; D is uncertain. CDR3 size: 14 residues. Trimming cost V 0 bases and J 5 bases, with 8 bases left between them. The germline CDR1 and CDR2 sequences are SGHDN and FVKESK. CDR3 sequence (DNA): TGTGCCAGCAGCCAAGATCACCGGGATCAGCCCCAGCATTTT. This sequence encodes CASSQDHRDQPQHF.

CDR3 sequence reads: CASSLVRAAEQFF. The DNA for the CDR3 is TGTGCCAGCAGCTTAGTTCGAGCGGCTGAGCAGTTCTTC. The chain has TRBV7-2 and TRBJ2-1; a weak D match, TRBD2 (5 bases). This CDR3 contains 13 residues. Germline-derived CDR1 and CDR2 are SGHTA and FQGNSA. Trimming took 1 base from V and 9 from J, leaving 10 bases between them.

This clonotype was found a few times. The chain recombines TRBV20-1 with TRBJ2-7, with 8 bases that match TRBD2. CDR1 and CDR2 (germline): DFQATT, SNEGSKA (reference sequence). V gave up 3 bases and J gave up 1 base; unmatched junction bases: 14. CDR3 length: 17 amino acids. In DNA, the CDR3 is TGCAGTGCTAGTTTATTTTCGGCGGGGGGAGGGTCCTACGAGCAGTACTTC. It yields the protein CSASLFSAGGGSYEQYF.